A single sample is the source of the 2 T cell receptor beta chains below, sequenced in a study of blood T cells in healthy people across ages. The second PCR ran about 6 to 12 cycles with a sample-barcoded 5' primer and J-beta primers. TCRdb independently ran MiXCR on the 5' RACE reads; one entry per CDR3 protein. The data show more than 650,000 distinct CDR3 sequences, roughly 50% seen once. The sample was blood. All receptors come from a man older than 75 in good health.

This sequence joins TRBV14 and TRBJ2-3, with D uncertain. The V gene's germline CDR1 is SGHDN and CDR2 FVKESK. This CDR3 spans 16 amino acids. Trimming cost V 5 bases and J 2 bases, with 17 bases left between them. The CDR3 here is CASSDWSAGPTDTQYF. As DNA, the CDR3 is TGTGCCAGCAGCGACTGGAGCGCCGGTCCCACAGATACGCAGTATTTT.

The chain employs TRBV5-1 and TRBJ2-1, with D possibly being TRBD2 (7 bases). The CDR3 runs 15 residues. Germline V gene sequence: CDR1 SGHRS, CDR2 YFSETQ. Trimming stripped 2 bases from V and 7 bases from J, with 16 bases between. CDR3 nucleotide sequence: TGCGCCAGCAGCTTAGGGGGAGGGCCCACGAATGAGCAGTTCTTC. Its translation: CASSLGGGPTNEQFF.